Following are 8 T cell receptor beta chains from one sample sequenced in a study of T cell repertoires in cytomegalovirus infection. These TCRs are of unknown antigen specificity. TCRdb itself ran the reads through MiXCR, one entry per CDR3 protein. The sample comprises tens of thousands of distinct CDR3 sequences, roughly 49% of which are singletons, and more than 80% rests with the top ten. This specimen consisted of CD8+ T cells from cultured PBMCs, obtained from culture after CMV antigen stimulation. Receptor source: a human donor in good health (CMV status not recorded). Some clones in this sample may be carry-over from other donors' samples.

This clonotype was seen more than once but under ten times. The rearrangement links TRBV19 to TRBJ1-1; D gene unclear. The CDR3 loop spans 19 amino acids. Germline loops: CDR1 LNHDA, CDR2 SQIVND (reference sequence). V gave up 0 bases and J gave up 1 base, with 21 bases separating them. CDR3 residues: CASSIEPPRTTSWNTEAFF. The CDR3, as DNA: TGTGCCAGTAGTATAGAGCCCCCCCGCACCACGAGCTGGAACACTGAAGCTTTCTTT.

This chain connects TRBV28 to TRBJ1-5; TRBD1 aligns across 9 bases. The CDR3 has 16 amino acids. Germline assignment: CDR1 MDHEN and CDR2 SYDVKM. V shed 3 bases, J shed 8 bases, and the junction held 11 bases outside the gene matches. DNA for the CDR3: TGTGCCAGCAGTTTTTTCTTGGGACAGGGAATAGAGCCCCAGCATTTT. Its translation is CASSFFLGQGIEPQHF.

This clonotype has at least ten counts. V usage is TRBV7-3 and J usage is TRBJ1-1; D might be TRBD1 (5 bases). The germline V and J ends were trimmed by 5 bases and 5 bases, with 12 bases remaining between them. Germline values: CDR1 SGHTA, CDR2 FQGTGA. This CDR3 spans 13 amino acids. CDR3 sequence: CASSLTGVTEAFF. CDR3 DNA: TGTGCCAGCAGCCTGACGGGGGTAACTGAAGCTTTCTTT.

This sequence joins TRBV4-3 and TRBJ1-1, with no clear D. Germline values: CDR1 LGHNA, CDR2 YSLEER. The CDR3 is made up of 14 amino acids. Trimming removed 1 base from V and 1 base from J, with 7 bases in between. The CDR3 DNA follows: TGCGCCAGCAGCCAAGTAGGCGGGAACACTGAAGCTTTCTTT. This codes for CASSQVGGNTEAFF.

The chain's CDR3 is CASSLNPGSSYEQYF. The CDR3, as DNA: TGTGCCAGCAGCTTAAACCCAGGGAGCTCCTACGAGCAGTACTTC. This sequence joins TRBV11-2 and TRBJ2-7; tentatively, D is TRBD1 or TRBD2 (5 bases each). The V end lost 2 bases, the J end lost 0 bases, and 11 bases lay between the germline ends. This CDR3 comprises 15 residues. Germline V gene sequence: CDR1 SGHAT, CDR2 FQNNGV.

This clonotype was seen a handful of times. This rearrangement joins TRBV7-8 to TRBJ2-7, with D perhaps TRBD1 (6 bases). Germline loops: CDR1 SGHVS, CDR2 FQNEAQ. The CDR3 has 16 residues. Trimming stripped 1 base from V and 5 bases from J, with 18 bases between. CDR3 nucleotide sequence: TGTGCCAGCAGCTTAGTTTCAGGGGCCCCAGGCAACGAGCAGTACTTC. Its protein product is CASSLVSGAPGNEQYF. Supplemented by reference TRBV7-8 and TRBJ2-7, the full variable domain reads GAGVSQSPRYKVAKRGQDVALRCDPISGHVSLFWYQQALGQGPEFLTYFQNEAQLDKSGLPSDRFFAERPEGSVSTLKIQRTQQEDSAVYLCASSLVSGAPGNEQYFGPGTRLTVT.

This chain connects TRBV28 to TRBJ2-1; TRBD2 matches 15 bases. The germline CDR1 and CDR2 sequences are MDHEN and SYDVKM. V dropped 3 bases and J dropped 7; count of bases not matched to a gene: 1. This CDR3 has 15 residues. The CDR3 sequence is CASSLGTSGRNEQFF. In DNA form, the CDR3 reads TGTGCCAGCAGTTTGGGGACTAGCGGGAGGAATGAGCAGTTCTTC.

This clonotype has just a few counts. This sequence joins TRBV7-6 and TRBJ2-7; D gene uncertain. Germline assignment: CDR1 SGHVS and CDR2 FNYEAQ. This CDR3 contains 15 residues. Trimming removed 1 base from V and 2 bases from J, with 12 bases in between. The CDR3 DNA reads as TGTGCCAGCAGCTTAGAGCAGCCCGCCACCTACGAGCAGTACTTC. It codes for CASSLEQPATYEQYF.